The 27 T cell receptor beta chains listed next were all sequenced from one sample in a study of T cells in Graves' hyperthyroidism and ophthalmopathy. TCR beta CDR3 sequences were amplified from RNA transcripts. The HTBI primer set drove a first-round RT-PCR of the TCR CDR3. MiXCR, run by TCRdb on the multiplex PCR reads, gives a single entry per CDR3 protein. The table lists about 840,000 distinct CDR3 sequences, roughly 37% of them singletons. The sample taken for sequencing was blood. Receptors originate from a young man with Graves' hyperthyroidism.

The table lists this clonotype with a count of one. This chain uses TRBV24-1 with TRBJ1-5; 8 nucleotides line up with TRBD1. The germline V gene has CDR1 KGHDR and CDR2 SFDVKD. The CDR3 has 15 amino acids. CDR3 sequence reads: CARDLTGEGNQPQHF. The CDR3 nucleotides are TGTGCTAGAGATTTGACAGGGGAGGGCAATCAGCCCCAGCATTTT.

This clonotype was counted ten times or more. This rearrangement joins TRBV29-1 to TRBJ2-7; a weak D match, TRBD1 (5 bases). This CDR3 is built from 12 residues. Germline V gene lookup returns CDR1 SQVTM and CDR2 ANQGSEA. V was shortened by 6 bases and J by 5 bases, with 14 bases between the two germline ends. The chain's CDR3 is CSVQADSDEQYF. The CDR3 DNA is TGCAGCGTCCAAGCCGACAGTGACGAGCAGTACTTC.

This clonotype occurred many times. The chain joins TRBV2 to TRBJ1-1, with D unresolved. Germline V CDR1 and CDR2: SNHLY, FYNNEI. The V end lost 5 bases, the J end lost 1 base, and 8 bases lay between the germline ends. The CDR3 sequence is 13 residues long. The CDR3 protein is CASSRVTNTEAFF. The CDR3 coding sequence is TGTGCCAGCAGTCGGGTTACGAACACTGAAGCTTTCTTT.

This clonotype was recorded only once. This rearrangement joins TRBV25-1 to TRBJ1-2; 9 nucleotides match TRBD1. The CDR3 length is 12 residues. Germline V gene data show CDR1 as MGHDK and CDR2 as SYGVNS. The CDR3 region is CAFRDRDYGYTF. The CDR3 DNA reads TGTGCTTTCCGGGACAGGGACTATGGCTACACCTTC.

The V call is TRBV20-1, the J call TRBJ2-5; 11 bases map to TRBD1. Trimming at V came to 0 bases and at J to 1 base, leaving 4 bases not matched to a gene. The germline V gene encodes CDR1 DFQATT and CDR2 SNEGSKA (reference sequence). This CDR3 is 16 amino acids long. This CDR3 is CSARDKGTGGQETQYF. Written as DNA, the CDR3 is TGCAGTGCTAGAGATAAAGGGACAGGGGGCCAAGAGACCCAGTACTTC.

This clonotype was picked up many times. The chain uses TRBV19 and TRBJ1-1, with unresolved D. Per the germline V gene, CDR1 is LNHDA and CDR2 is SQIVND (reference sequence). This CDR3 has 13 residues. Trimming stripped 9 bases from V and 5 bases from J, with 16 bases between. CDR3 protein: CASRAFPGTEAFF. The DNA of the CDR3 is TGTGCCAGCCGGGCCTTCCCGGGGACTGAAGCTTTCTTT.

In this sample, this clonotype turned up many times. The CDR3 bases are TGTGCCACCAGCAGAGGCGAGATGGGGGCCGGGGAGCTGTTTTTT. It specifies CATSRGEMGAGELFF. This chain connects TRBV15 to TRBJ2-2; the D call may be TRBD1 or TRBD2 (5 bases each). Looked up from germline, CDR1 is LNHNV and CDR2 is YYDKDF (reference sequence). The CDR3 extends over 15 amino acids. The V and J ends lost 1 base and 6 bases respectively, with 12 bases between them.

V usage is TRBV19 and J usage is TRBJ2-7; TRBD2 agrees at 9 bases. The CDR3 loop spans 13 amino acids. Germline trimming cut 3 bases from V and 6 bases from J; bases unmatched to any gene: 3. The germline gives CDR1 LNHDA, CDR2 SQIVND (reference sequence). The CDR3 loop reads CASSIGAGGEQYF. The CDR3, as DNA: TGTGCCAGTAGTATCGGAGCGGGAGGCGAGCAGTACTTC. The full variable domain, rest sourced from reference TRBV19 and TRBJ2-7, is DGGITQSPKYLFRKEGQNVTLSCEQNLNHDAMYWYRQDPGQGLRLIYYSQIVNDFQKGDIAEGYSVSREKKESFPLTVTSAQKNPTAFYLCASSIGAGGEQYFGPGTRLTVT.

This clonotype has at least ten counts. This rearrangement joins TRBV19 to TRBJ1-1; TRBD1 matches 7 bases. Germline loops: CDR1 LNHDA, CDR2 SQIVND (reference sequence). The CDR3 spans 13 residues. Unmatched junction bases numbered 12, after V lost 6 bases and J lost 11 bases. CDR3 coding DNA: TGTGCCAGTAGGACCCTGGACAGGTCAGAGGCTTTCTTT. Protein: CASRTLDRSEAFF. The whole variable domain, remainder taken from reference TRBV19 and TRBJ1-1, is DGGITQSPKYLFRKEGQNVTLSCEQNLNHDAMYWYRQDPGQGLRLIYYSQIVNDFQKGDIAEGYSVSREKKESFPLTVTSAQKNPTAFYLCASRTLDRSEAFFGQGTRLTVV.

A note on this clonotype: The junction does not match germline at one end; this may be a read error. The V and J genes are TRBV5-1 and TRBJ2-5; TRBD2 aligns across 7 bases. The CDR3 contains 15 residues. Germline V gene data show CDR1 as SGHRS and CDR2 as YFSETQ. The CDR3 is CASSLETREGEAQYF. The CDR3 nucleotides are TGCGCCAGCAGCTTGGAAACTAGGGAGGGAGAGGCCCAGTACTTC.

This clonotype was seen ten or more times. The rearrangement links TRBV25-1 to TRBJ1-4; D not resolved. Per the germline V gene, CDR1 is MGHDK and CDR2 is SYGVNS. Trimming removed 3 bases at V and 3 bases at J, with 14 bases between. The length of the CDR3 is 16 residues. The CDR3 protein is CASSERRERANEKLFF. The CDR3 bases are TGTGCCAGCAGTGAGCGGAGGGAGCGGGCTAATGAAAAACTGTTTTTT.

Of note for this clonotype: One end of the junction is discordant with germline, which a read error may explain. This chain links TRBV15 with TRBJ1-1; unclear D gene. The CDR3 sequence is 15 residues long. Germline lookup yields CDR1 LNHNV and CDR2 YYDKDF (reference sequence). Here the CDR3 DNA reads TGTGCCGCCAGCAGCCCGGACCGCATGAACACTGAAGCTTTCTTT. Its protein product is CAASSPDRMNTEAFF.

V usage is TRBV7-3 and J usage is TRBJ2-2, with 7 bases lining up with TRBD1. The CDR3 is 15 residues long. Germline V CDR1 and CDR2: SGHTA, FQGTGA. The trim removed 3 bases at V and 5 bases at J, leaving 6 bases unmatched. The CDR3 coding sequence is TGTGCCAGCAGCTTTACTCGGACAGGAACCGGGGAGCTGTTTTTT. It encodes CASSFTRTGTGELFF.

The V gene is TRBV7-3, the J gene TRBJ1-2; D is unresolved. This CDR3 is built from 13 residues. The ends were cut back, 4 bases at V and 6 bases at J, with 12 bases in the middle. Germline V gene data show CDR1 as SGHTA and CDR2 as FQGTGA. CDR3 sequence (DNA): TGTGCCAGCAGCTCCGCCGGGAGTGATGGCTACACCTTC. This translates into CASSSAGSDGYTF.

On this clonotype itself: A clone one base away is much larger, so this may be a read error. This chain connects TRBV19 to TRBJ1-1; D not certain. V lost 5 bases and J 4 bases, leaving 14 bases between the germline ends. CDR3 length: 14 amino acids. The germline V gene has CDR1 LNHDA and CDR2 SQIVND (reference sequence). The CDR3 region is CASSFRDLTTEAFF. CDR3 in DNA: TGTGCCAGTAGTTTTAGGGATTTGACCACTGAAGCTTTCTTT.

The V gene is TRBV4-1, the J gene TRBJ1-2; no firm D call. The CDR3 runs to 14 residues. Germline V gene data show CDR1 as MGHRA and CDR2 as YSYEKL. V shed 1 base and J shed 4 bases, with 10 bases lying between them. The CDR3 is CASSQADLAYGYTF. The CDR3 bases are TGCGCCAGCAGCCAAGCGGACCTGGCCTATGGCTACACCTTC.

J is TRBJ1-1 and V is TRBV7-2; D remains unclear. V dropped 3 bases and J dropped 5 bases, with 10 bases sitting between them. Germline V gene sequence: CDR1 SGHTA, CDR2 FQGNSA. CDR3 length: 13 amino acids. CDR3 residues: CASSFGVWTEAFF. In DNA form, the CDR3 reads TGTGCCAGCAGCTTTGGGGTGTGGACTGAAGCTTTCTTT.

The CDR3 region is CASIFGNTIYF. The CDR3 DNA follows: TGTGCCAGCATATTCGGAAACACCATATATTTT. J is TRBJ1-3 and V is TRBV6-1; D is unclear. Germline CDR1 MNHNS, CDR2 SASEGT. V lost 7 bases, J lost 4 bases, and 5 bases lay in between. The CDR3 loop spans 11 amino acids.

Only one count was recorded for this clonotype. The rearrangement links TRBV19 to TRBJ1-6; D gene unclear. CDR3 size: 16 residues. Germline CDR1 is LNHDA and CDR2 is SQIVND (reference sequence). Between the trimmed V and J ends, which lost 8 bases and 0 bases, there was a span of 14 bases. In DNA, the CDR3 is TGTGCCAGTCTGGACCGATGGTCCTCCTATAATTCACCCCTCCACTTT. Amino acids: CASLDRWSSYNSPLHF.

The chain carries TRBV5-1 and TRBJ2-7; D might be TRBD1 or TRBD2, each matching 5 bases. The CDR3 runs to 14 residues. Germline V gene sequence: CDR1 SGHRS, CDR2 YFSETQ. V lost 4 bases and J 1 base, leaving 12 bases between the germline ends. Here the CDR3 reads CASSPRDDSYEQYF. Written as DNA, the CDR3 is TGCGCCAGCAGCCCCCGGGACGATTCCTACGAGCAGTACTTC.

This clonotype was observed a few times. The chain employs TRBV7-9 and TRBJ2-7; a possible D gene is TRBD2 (5 bases). In germline, CDR1 is SEHNR, CDR2 FQNEAQ (reference sequence). The CDR3 totals 14 residues. Trimming pared 5 bases from V and 3 bases from J, leaving 14 bases between. As DNA, the CDR3 is TGTGCCAGCAGCCCGGGGTTTTCCCTCTACGAGCAGTACTTC. It specifies CASSPGFSLYEQYF.

The V and J genes are TRBV2 and TRBJ2-5; 8 bases align to TRBD1. CDR1 is SNHLY and CDR2 is FYNNEI in the germline V gene. The CDR3 runs to 15 residues. After removal of 8 bases from V and 5 bases from J, the junction contained 13 bases not matched to a gene. The CDR3 DNA follows: TGTGCCAGCCTTGGACAGGGCCTAGCCTACGAGACCCAGTACTTC. Translated: CASLGQGLAYETQYF.

This chain connects TRBV29-1 to TRBJ2-3, with a weak D call TRBD1 (5 bases). The V gene lost 4 bases and the J gene lost 6 bases, with 11 bases spanning the gap. The length of the CDR3 is 12 residues. The germline V gene encodes CDR1 SQVTM and CDR2 ANQGSEA. The CDR3 nucleotides are TGCAGCGTTGTCAGGGTCAAGGATACGCAGTATTTT. The encoded protein is CSVVRVKDTQYF.

The rearrangement joins TRBV3-1 to TRBJ1-5, with D uncertain. This CDR3 is 15 amino acids long. Germline V gene lookup returns CDR1 LGHDT and CDR2 YNNKEL (reference sequence). Between the trimmed V and J ends, which lost 0 bases and 5 bases, there was a span of 11 bases. CDR3 loop: CASSQDYQADQPQHF. The DNA for the CDR3 is TGTGCCAGCAGCCAAGATTACCAGGCGGATCAGCCCCAGCATTTT.

V and J are TRBV12-3 or TRBV12-4 and TRBJ1-5, with D tentatively TRBD1 (5 bases). CDR3 length: 15 amino acids. The germline V and J ends were trimmed by 1 base and 8 bases, with 15 bases remaining between them. CDR3 sequence (DNA): TGTGCCAGCAGTTTAGTGGGGCAGGGTATCGAGCCCCAGCATTTT. Its translation: CASSLVGQGIEPQHF.

A few counts support this clonotype. The V and J genes are TRBV7-8 and TRBJ2-6; D is perhaps TRBD1 (6 bases). There are 18 residues in the CDR3. V lost 5 bases and J 0 bases, leaving 17 bases between the germline ends. The germline V gene encodes CDR1 SGHVS and CDR2 FQNEAQ. Here the CDR3 DNA reads TGTGCCAGCAGCCCCAGGGGCAGTATGCTCTCTGGGGCCAACGTCCTGACTTTC. It encodes CASSPRGSMLSGANVLTF.

This chain uses TRBV19 with TRBJ1-2; D is undetermined. Trimming took 0 bases from V and 6 from J, leaving 14 bases between them. CDR1 LNHDA and CDR2 SQIVND come from the germline V gene (reference sequence). The CDR3 loop spans 15 amino acids. CDR3 bases: TGTGCCAGTAGTATAGACGGATACGGCGTTGATGGCTACACCTTC. Its protein product is CASSIDGYGVDGYTF. The full variable domain, rest sourced from reference TRBV19 and TRBJ1-2, is DGGITQSPKYLFRKEGQNVTLSCEQNLNHDAMYWYRQDPGQGLRLIYYSQIVNDFQKGDIAEGYSVSREKKESFPLTVTSAQKNPTAFYLCASSIDGYGVDGYTFGSGTRLTVV.